This TCR beta chain was recovered during a study of cytomegalovirus exposure and HLA in healthy donors. Study-wide results and limits: The investigators catalogued 180 or so TCR beta chains as cytomegalovirus-associated. Some V segments (TRBV6-2 and TRBV6-3 among them) were excluded as indistinguishable.

There are a few counts of this clone. Antigen unknown. With 60 Vbeta and 13 Jbeta primers, the PCR was carried out. Method: immunoSEQ multiplex PCR; TCRdb's copy keeps in-frame clones and lacks some. The sample includes fewer than 250,000 clones, 60% to 80% of them seen just once. CDR3 size: 15 residues. Germline V lookup: CDR1 SGHRS, CDR2 YFSETQ. The TCR comes from a woman younger than 45 in good health and CMV-seropositive. The sequencing sample was made of PBMCs. The chain has TRBV5-1 and TRBJ2-5; the match to TRBD2 covers 10 bases. The end of the DNA aligns better with TRBJ2-7, so the J call may be wrong. In nucleotides, the CDR3 is TGCGCCAGCAGCCTTAGCGGGAGGAAGACCTACGAGCAGTACTTC. Translated: CASSLSGRKTYEQYF.